The source of this TCR beta chain is a study of blood T cell repertoires in COVID-19. As processed by the authors: The authors estimated nucleated cell counts from reference gene primer amplification. Clones were read by immunoSEQ multiplex PCR, and TCRdb kept only the in-frame ones, dropping some. From that table come the V and J calls and clone size; the DNA was used to work out D and trimming. The table records around 190,000 clones, roughly 87% of them present only once. The germline V gene has CDR1 SGDLS and CDR2 YYNGEE. The CDR3 loop spans 15 amino acids. The junction had 5 bases not matched to a gene; V was cut back by 4 bases and J by 6 bases.

The receptor was isolated from a woman aged 55-69 years with COVID-19, enrolled during active disease. The chain carries TRBV9 and TRBJ2-1; 12 bases line up with TRBD1. The sample was peripheral blood. The CDR3 nucleotides read TGTGCCAGCAGCCCAGTGGGACAGGGGGCCAATGAGCAGTTCTTC. Protein product: CASSPVGQGANEQFF.